This TCR beta chain comes out of a study of long-term antiretroviral therapy in people with HIV. V dropped 6 bases and J dropped 4 bases, with 29 bases sitting between them. Germline-derived CDR1 and CDR2 are SNHLY and FYNNEI. The CDR3 length is 19 residues. Running of the v3.0 immunoSEQ assay took place at survey level. Sequenced by immunoSEQ multiplex PCR; TCRdb stores in-frame clones only, minus some. The sample lists some 11,000 clones, around 80% seen once, with 20% in the top ten. The material sequenced was unsorted PBMCs, taken around 7.5 years after starting antiretroviral therapy. The chain uses TRBV2 and TRBJ2-3, with D perhaps TRBD1 (5 bases). This clonotype was sampled from a man in his fifties or sixties with HIV. The CDR3 DNA is TGTGCCAGCAGCTCCAGGGCAGGGCACGCCCCAGGCCTCGCAGATACGCAGTATTTT. Translated: CASSSRAGHAPGLADTQYF.